The source of this T cell receptor beta chain is a study of OX40 agonist ivuxolimab in advanced cancers. Study details: People who had prior anti-PD-1, anti-PD-L1 or anti-CTLA-4 therapy could take part, and around 39% had some.

The repertoire was sequenced with immunoSEQ multiplex PCR; TCRdb's copy has only in-frame clones and lacks some. The repertoire holds roughly 46,000 clones, with 70% to 90% as singletons. The ends lost 2 bases at V and 3 bases at J; junction bases unmatched: 5. This CDR3 has 14 amino acids. Looked up from germline, CDR1 is SQVTM and CDR2 is ANQGSEA. This specimen consisted of CD4+ or CD8+ T cells sorted from blood, obtained in a trial of the OX40 agonist ivuxolimab. The sequence was obtained from an adult with an advanced solid tumor such as melanoma, head and neck, liver or kidney cancer. This rearrangement joins TRBV29-1 to TRBJ2-3, with 7 bases that match TRBD1. CDR3 loop: CSVEKGAGTDTQYF. For the CDR3, the DNA is TGCAGCGTTGAAAAGGGGGCCGGGACAGATACGCAGTATTTT.